This is a list of T cell receptor beta chains from one sample in a study of cytomegalovirus exposure and HLA in healthy donors. Using immunoSEQ multiplex PCR, the repertoire was profiled, and TCRdb retains in-frame clones only, with some absent. Of tens of thousands of clones listed, around 78% were seen once; the top ten hold 0.45% to 0.6%. Sequences were obtained from PBMCs. Every receptor here comes from a man aged 30-40 years in good health and CMV-seronegative. The CDR3 runs from the conserved cysteine through the conserved F or W. A D gene is named only where the DNA matches it firmly. Size is stated for part of the rows, as once, few or many counts, or as a class when the clone is expanded.

abundance,j_gene,v_gene,len,d_gene,CDR3nt,CDR3aa
.,TRBJ2-1,TRBV6-6,16,TRBD2,TGTGCCAGCAGACGTACCGGGAGGGGGATCAGCGATGAGCAGTTCTTC,CASRRTGRGISDEQFF
.,TRBJ2-1,TRBV12-5,18,TRBD1,TGTGCTAGTGGTTTGATCGTCCACAGGGACAGCTCCTACAATGAGCAGTTCTTC,CASGLIVHRDSSYNEQFF
.,TRBJ1-1,TRBV28,12,TRBD1,TGTGCCGCTTGGGACAGGAACACTGAAGCTTTCTTT,CAAWDRNTEAFF
.,TRBJ2-2,TRBV13,16,.,TGTGCCAGCAGCTATTCCAGGGGAACTTACACCGGGGAGCTGTTTTTT,CASSYSRGTYTGELFF
many,TRBJ2-1,TRBV25-1,14,TRBD2,TGTGCCAGCAGTGTGGGACTAGCGCTCAATGAGCAGTTCTTC,CASSVGLALNEQFF
.,TRBJ1-2,TRBV5-1,15,.,TGCGCCAGCAGCTTCAGTCCCACAGAAGACTATGGCTACACCTTC,CASSFSPTEDYGYTF
once,TRBJ2-4,TRBV5-4,17,TRBD2,TGTGCCAGCAGCAAGGGGACTAGCGGGGACCTCCTAAACATTCAGTACTTC,CASSKGTSGDLLNIQYF
once,TRBJ2-1,TRBV15,16,TRBD1,TGTGCCACCAGCAGAGATCCAGGACAGGGGGCCTATGAGCAGTTCTTC,CATSRDPGQGAYEQFF
.,TRBJ2-5,TRBV15,13,.,TGTGCCACCAGCATCGGACAGAAAGAGACCCAGTACTTC,CATSIGQKETQYF
.,TRBJ1-3,TRBV11-2,14,.,TGTGCCAGCACCAAAGGCGGGGCTGGAAACACCATATATTTT,CASTKGGAGNTIYF
.,TRBJ1-6,TRBV7-8,13,.,TGTGCCAGCAGCTTATCCGTAACAGGAAAACTCCACTTT,CASSLSVTGKLHF
.,TRBJ2-6,TRBV19,17,TRBD2,TGTGCCAGTAGATGGGGCGGGGGGCGGTTGGGGGCCAACGTCCTGACTTTC,CASRWGGGRLGANVLTF
.,TRBJ2-5,TRBV6-6,15,TRBD2,TGTGCCAGCAGGAGCCGGGGCGGGAGAGTGGAGACCCAGTACTTC,CASRSRGGRVETQYF
once,TRBJ2-3,TRBV10-3,16,TRBD1,TGTGCCATCAGTGGATATACAGGGGGCGGCACAGATACGCAGTATTTT,CAISGYTGGGTDTQYF
.,TRBJ2-5,TRBV13,14,TRBD2,TGTGCCAGCAGCTTGGGGACTAGCGGGATCGCCCAGTACTTC,CASSLGTSGIAQYF
.,TRBJ1-2,TRBV18,13,TRBD1,TGTGCCAGCTCACGGGACAGAGATTATGGCTACACCTTC,CASSRDRDYGYTF
.,TRBJ1-2,TRBV5-1,13,.,TGCGCCAGCAGCTTGTCGGAAGCGACCGCCGGCACCTTC,CASSLSEATAGTF
.,TRBJ1-1,TRBV7-3,13,.,TGTGCCAGCAGCTCCCGACAGGACACTGAAGCTTTCTTT,CASSSRQDTEAFF
.,TRBJ1-5,TRBV28,17,TRBD1,TGTGCCAGCAGTTTACCCGGACAGGAAGATAGCAATCAGCCCCAGCATTTT,CASSLPGQEDSNQPQHF
.,TRBJ1-5,TRBV5-1,13,.,TGCGCCAGCAGCCCCGGGGACAATCAGCCCCAGCATTTT,CASSPGDNQPQHF
.,TRBJ2-1,TRBV9,15,TRBD2,TGTGCCAGCAACTTAGCGGGGGGGTACAACAATGAGCAGTTCTTC,CASNLAGGYNNEQFF
.,TRBJ1-2,TRBV25-1,12,TRBD1,TGTGCCAGCACACGGACAGGGAATGGCTACACCTTC,CASTRTGNGYTF
.,TRBJ2-2,TRBV7-2,16,TRBD2,TGTGCCAGCAGCTTCGGGGCGGGGGCGAACACCGGGGAGCTGTTTTTT,CASSFGAGANTGELFF
.,TRBJ2-5,TRBV11-2,19,TRBD2,TGTGCCAGCAGCTCCTCGGGGATTGAGGGGCGGGAGGGCCCAGGGACCCAGTACTTC,CASSSSGIEGREGPGTQYF
.,TRBJ1-1,TRBV18,16,.,TGTGCCAGCTCACCACTGTTGGTCAGGGTGGAAACTGAAGCTTTCTTT,CASSPLLVRVETEAFF
once,TRBJ2-7,TRBV7-8,12,.,TGTGCCAGCAGCCCAGGACTACGAGAGCAGTACTTC,CASSPGLREQYF
once,TRBJ1-1,TRBV11-3,14,.,TGTGCCAGCAGCTGGTGGGGGGGTGGCACTGAAGCTTTCTTT,CASSWWGGGTEAFF
once,TRBJ2-1,TRBV29-1,15,.,TGCAGCGTTGTGATGGCGCGGTCCTCCTACAATGAGCAGTTCTTC,CSVVMARSSYNEQFF
.,TRBJ1-2,TRBV10-2,13,.,TGCGCCAGCAGGCTCGAGGCGGGGGATGGCTACACCTTC,CASRLEAGDGYTF
.,TRBJ1-6,TRBV7-3,15,.,TGTGCCAGCAGCCCTATGGGGCACGATAATTCACCCCTCCACTTT,CASSPMGHDNSPLHF